What follows are 15 T cell receptor beta chains derived from one specimen sequenced in a study of blood T cell repertoires in COVID-19. The repertoire was sequenced with immunoSEQ multiplex PCR; TCRdb's copy has only in-frame clones and lacks some. The sample holds around 170,000 clones, about 85% seen once. Sequences were obtained from PBMCs or T cells enriched from blood (not recorded which). The receptor set was obtained from a woman aged 50 to 60 who had recovered from COVID-19.

In its sample, this clone was seen many times. The chain employs TRBV16 and TRBJ1-2, with 8 bases identical to TRBD1. V lost 4 bases and J lost 8; bases outside the gene matches: 9. The germline CDR1 and CDR2 sequences are KGHSY and FQNENV. The CDR3 is 14 residues long. The CDR3 here is CASSLSPGTGGYTF. CDR3 bases: TGTGCCAGCAGCCTAAGCCCCGGGACAGGCGGCTACACCTTC.

This sequence joins TRBV28 and TRBJ1-2; D gene uncertain. V lost 11 bases and J 4 bases, leaving 11 bases between the germline ends. Germline lookup yields CDR1 MDHEN and CDR2 SYDVKM. This CDR3 has 11 amino acids. DNA for the CDR3: TGTGCCGTGGCAGCGGGCTATGGCTACACCTTC. Amino acid sequence: CAVAAGYGYTF.

J is TRBJ1-2 and V is TRBV10-2; D might be TRBD1 (5 bases). Per the germline V gene, CDR1 is WSHSY and CDR2 is SAAADI. This CDR3 has 14 residues. V lost 5 bases and J 3 bases, leaving 13 bases between the germline ends. This CDR3 reads CASSKSGSDYGYTF. CDR3 nucleotide sequence: TGCGCCAGCAGTAAATCAGGGTCGGACTATGGCTACACCTTC.

The genes are TRBV10-3 and TRBJ1-1; 8 bases match TRBD1. The germline CDR1 and CDR2 sequences are ENHRY and SYGVKD. V was clipped by 6 bases and J by 8 bases; unmatched bases: 5. The CDR3 is made up of 12 amino acids. CDR3 sequence reads: CAIRDGQGEAFF. The CDR3 DNA is TGTGCCATCAGGGATGGACAGGGAGAAGCTTTCTTT.

The V and J genes are TRBV11-3 and TRBJ1-4; possibly TRBD1 for D (6 bases). Trimming stripped 5 bases from V and 8 bases from J, with 12 bases between. CDR3 length equals 13 residues. CDR1 SGHNT and CDR2 YENEEA come from the germline V gene. The CDR3 DNA is TGTGCCAGCAGCGACTACGGACAGGAAAAACTGTTTTTT. Its protein is CASSDYGQEKLFF.

As regards this clone: The sample carries other DNA sequences with the same CDR3. The chain is built from TRBV15 and TRBJ1-2; unclear D gene. Germline V gives CDR1 LNHNV, CDR2 YYDKDF (reference sequence). Between the trimmed V and J ends, which lost 0 bases and 2 bases, there was a span of 7 bases. This CDR3 region has 14 residues. CDR3 sequence (DNA): TGTGCCACCAGCAGAGATCGGGGAAACTATGGCTACACCTTC. Its protein is CATSRDRGNYGYTF. The full variable domain, rest sourced from reference TRBV15 and TRBJ1-2, is DAMVIQNPRYQVTQFGKPVTLSCSQTLNHNVMYWYQQKSSQAPKLLFHYYDKDFNNEADTPDNFQSRRPNTSFCFLDIRSPGLGDTAMYLCATSRDRGNYGYTFGSGTRLTVV.

This clone has just one count. V usage is TRBV2 and J usage is TRBJ2-1; weak D call: TRBD2 (7 bases). The germline CDR1 and CDR2 sequences are SNHLY and FYNNEI. V was trimmed by 9 bases and J by 9 bases, leaving 18 bases between them. The CDR3 has 13 amino acids. Here the CDR3 DNA reads TGTGCCAGTACGAACCGGGGGGCGGGTGAGCAGTTCTTC. This encodes CASTNRGAGEQFF.

On this clone: The identical CDR3 is also encoded by other nucleotide sequences in the sample. This chain joins TRBV28 and TRBJ2-1; no definite D call. Trimming cost V 3 bases and J 9 bases, with 6 bases left between them. The germline V gene has CDR1 MDHEN and CDR2 SYDVKM. This CDR3 is built from 11 residues. The DNA of the CDR3 is TGTGCCAGCAGTTTGAGATTTGAGCAGTTCTTC. Protein product: CASSLRFEQFF.

In DNA, the CDR3 is TGTGCCAGCAGCGTAAGCGGAGGGTCTAATGAAAAACTGTTTTTT. This encodes CASSVSGGSNEKLFF. The gene calls are TRBV9 and TRBJ1-4; D is unclear. CDR3 length: 15 amino acids. Deletions cut 1 base from V and 3 bases from J, with 10 bases between. Germline V gene data show CDR1 as SGDLS and CDR2 as YYNGEE.

Turning to this clone: Mismatch with germline at one junction end may stem from a read error. The chain links TRBV4-2 to TRBJ1-5, with a possible D match to TRBD1 (6 bases). This CDR3 region has 15 residues. Germline V gene sequence: CDR1 LGHNA, CDR2 YNFKEQ. CDR3 sequence (DNA): TGTGCTAGCAGCCAGGGGAGGGTCGGCAATCAGCCCCAGCATTTT. This translates into CASSQGRVGNQPQHF.

V usage is TRBV16 and J usage is TRBJ1-2; TRBD1 matches at 7 bases. The CDR3 is 15 amino acids. V gave up 4 bases and J gave up 2 bases; unmatched junction bases: 7. Germline V gives CDR1 KGHSY, CDR2 FQNENV. As DNA, the CDR3 is TGTGCCAGCAGCCGAATAATACAGGGGAACTATGGCTACACCTTC. Translating it yields CASSRIIQGNYGYTF.

V usage is TRBV11-2 and J usage is TRBJ1-1; the D gene is possibly TRBD1 (6 bases). Germline V lookup: CDR1 SGHAT, CDR2 FQNNGV. The CDR3 has 14 residues. Trimming took 5 bases from V and 4 from J, leaving 14 bases between them. CDR3 sequence reads: CASSQEQGLTEAFF. The CDR3 coding sequence is TGTGCCAGCAGCCAAGAACAGGGCCTCACTGAAGCTTTCTTT.

The rearrangement links TRBV11-2 to TRBJ2-2, with D perhaps TRBD1 (5 bases). The CDR3 has 15 residues. V lost 5 bases to trimming and J lost 6 bases, with 16 bases between them. Germline CDR1 is SGHAT and CDR2 is FQNNGV. The CDR3 DNA is TGTGCCAGCAGCCGAGACAGATCCTCGTCCGGGGAGCTGTTTTTT. Translating gives CASSRDRSSSGELFF.

CDR3: CASSREGTNTGELFF. DNA for the CDR3: TGTGCCAGCAGCAGGGAGGGCACGAACACCGGGGAGCTGTTTTTT. This sequence joins TRBV21-1 and TRBJ2-2; the table names TRBD2, a call not compared with the DNA. TRBV21-1 is recorded as a pseudogene. The CDR3 extends over 15 amino acids.

The chain uses TRBV5-4 and TRBJ2-5; 14 bases align to TRBD2. V trimming: 4 bases; J trimming: 4 bases; junction bases outside the gene matches: 3. Germline CDR1 and CDR2: SGHNT and YYREEE (reference sequence). CDR3 length: 15 residues. The CDR3 nucleotides are TGTGCCAGCAGCCCAGGGACTAGCGGGGGAGAGACCCAGTACTTC. It specifies CASSPGTSGGETQYF.